The 2 T cell receptor beta chains listed next were all sequenced from one sample in a study of cytomegalovirus exposure and HLA in healthy donors. Primers included in the PCR were 60 Vbeta and 13 Jbeta primers. The table came from immunoSEQ multiplex PCR; TCRdb's copy has only in-frame clones and leaves some out. The sample gives under 200,000 clones, around 74% of which show up once; around 1.4% is in the top ten. The sample consisted of PBMCs. These receptor sequences come from a man younger than 35 in good health and CMV-seronegative.

The chain links TRBV6-5 to TRBJ2-5, with D possibly TRBD2 on 5 matching bases. This CDR3 is built from 13 residues. Trimming stripped 2 bases from V and 1 base from J, with 5 bases between. Germline CDR1 reads MNHEY; CDR2 reads SVGAGI. CDR3 loop: CASSYSGQETQYF. CDR3 bases: TGTGCCAGCAGTTACAGCGGCCAAGAGACCCAGTACTTC.

This chain connects TRBV10-3 to TRBJ2-7; 8 bases align to TRBD2. CDR3 length equals 17 residues. Germline values: CDR1 ENHRY, CDR2 SYGVKD. V dropped 2 bases and J dropped 2; count of bases not matched to a gene: 11. The CDR3 DNA is TGTGCCATCAGTGAGGGGGGTGCGGTAGCGGGGACCTACGAGCAGTACTTC. It translates to CAISEGGAVAGTYEQYF.